This entry lists 19 T cell receptor beta chains sequenced from one sample in a study of shared clonotypes between healthy human individuals (TCRdb year 2020). The library came from the immunoSEQ multiplex PCR assay. TCRdb obtained this table from immuneACCESS and retained in-frame rearrangements with V and J assigned. These tables miss some clones; where compared with another copy, unresolved V genes account for less than half of the shortfall, and the remainder is unexplained. Counted in this sample were roughly 2 million clones; approximately 94% of them appeared once. The ten biggest clones cover 0.1% to 0.15% of the sample. Sequencing was done on a sample of naive CD4+ T cells sorted from blood. The sample's cell subset or site label, decoded: CD45RA+ positively selected. The origin of the receptors is a man aged 18 to 35 in good health.

The V and J genes are TRBV9 and TRBJ1-2; D remains ambiguous. V lost 4 bases, J lost 2 bases, and 15 bases lay in between. The length of the CDR3 is 15 residues. Germline values: CDR1 SGDLS, CDR2 YYNGEE. The DNA of the CDR3 is TGTGCCAGCAGCTATGACGAGGCCCGGAACTATGGCTACACCTTC. Its protein product is CASSYDEARNYGYTF. The full variable domain, completed using reference TRBV9 and TRBJ1-2, is DSGVTQTPKHLITATGQRVTLRCSPRSGDLSVYWYQQSLDQGLQFLIQYYNGEERAKGNILERFSAQQFPDLHSELNLSSLELGDSALYFCASSYDEARNYGYTFGSGTRLTVV.

The rearrangement joins TRBV27 to TRBJ2-1; no clear D. The CDR3 spans 14 residues. Germline lookup yields CDR1 MNHEY and CDR2 SMNVEV (reference sequence). The V and J ends lost 3 bases and 0 bases respectively, with 6 bases between them. CDR3 loop: CASSFGISYNEQFF. Here the CDR3 DNA reads TGTGCCAGCAGTTTCGGCATCTCCTACAATGAGCAGTTCTTC.

The rearrangement joins TRBV6-1 to TRBJ2-3; maybe TRBD2 (6 bases). V was pared by 6 bases and J by 3 bases, with 13 bases between. Germline V CDR1 and CDR2: MNHNS, SASEGT. The CDR3 has 14 residues. CDR3 sequence: CASRQRGATDTQYF. The CDR3 DNA sequence: TGTGCCAGCAGACAACGCGGGGCAACAGATACGCAGTATTTT.

The chain is built from TRBV6-4 and TRBJ2-2; TRBD1 matches at 10 bases. J was trimmed by 6 bases and V by 11 bases; bases with no gene match: 6. CDR1 MRHNA and CDR2 SNTAGT come from the germline V gene. CDR3 length: 13 residues. CDR3: CASRGQGAGELFF. DNA for the CDR3: TGTGCCTCCCGAGGACAGGGGGCCGGGGAGCTGTTTTTT.

This clone was seen once. DNA of the CDR3: TGTGCCAGCAGTTCGTACAGGGCTTCTGGAAACACCATATATTTT. It codes for CASSSYRASGNTIYF. The rearrangement uses TRBV6-5 and TRBJ1-3, with a tentative D call TRBD1 (6 bases). V lost 4 bases to trimming and J lost 1 base, with 11 bases between them. Per germline, CDR1 MNHEY and CDR2 SVGAGI. The CDR3 is made up of 15 amino acids.

On this clone itself: Other DNA sequences from this sample encode an identical CDR3 as well. This chain joins TRBV7-2 and TRBJ1-1; tentatively, D is TRBD1 (6 bases). The V end lost 4 bases, the J end lost 0 bases, and 9 bases lay between the germline ends. There are 14 residues in the CDR3. Germline lookup yields CDR1 SGHTA and CDR2 FQGNSA. The CDR3 is CASSYRQVNTEAFF. CDR3 sequence (DNA): TGTGCCAGCAGCTATCGACAGGTGAACACTGAAGCTTTCTTT. Based on the CDR3 plus reference TRBV7-2 and TRBJ1-1, the full variable domain is GAGVSQSPSNKVTEKGKDVELRCDPISGHTALYWYRQSLGQGLEFLIYFQGNSAPDKSGLPSDRFSAERTGGSVSTLTIQRTQQEDSAVYLCASSYRQVNTEAFFGQGTRLTVV.

This chain uses TRBV6-5 with TRBJ2-5; 7 nucleotides agree with TRBD1. From germline, CDR1 is MNHEY and CDR2 SVGAGI. The V gene end was trimmed by 5 bases and the J gene end by 2 bases; junction bases not matched to a gene: 5. CDR3 length: 14 residues. CDR3 protein: CASSHDRAQETQYF. CDR3 nucleotides: TGTGCCAGCAGTCACGACAGGGCTCAAGAGACCCAGTACTTC.

The table lists this clone with a count of one. The V and J genes are TRBV18 and TRBJ1-1; 8 nucleotides match TRBD1. The CDR3 runs 16 residues. With 5 bases clipped from V and 8 bases from J, the junction kept 16 bases outside the gene matches. Germline lookup yields CDR1 KGHSH and CDR2 LQKENI. CDR3 bases: TGTGCCAGCTCATCACAGGGGGAATCAGTATCAGCCGAAGCTTTCTTT. It encodes CASSSQGESVSAEAFF.

The chain combines TRBV4-1 with TRBJ2-1; 9 bases match TRBD2. Trimming at V came to 1 base and at J to 4 bases, leaving 8 bases not matched to a gene. There are 17 residues in the CDR3. Germline V lookup: CDR1 MGHRA, CDR2 YSYEKL. For the CDR3, the DNA is TGCGCCAGCAGCCAAGGGGCTAGCGGGACCCGATACAATGAGCAGTTCTTC. Its protein is CASSQGASGTRYNEQFF.

A single count supports this clone. The chain has TRBV2 and TRBJ2-5, with D tentatively TRBD1 (6 bases). V lost 7 bases, J lost 2 bases, and 11 bases lay in between. Germline V gene data show CDR1 as SNHLY and CDR2 as FYNNEI. CDR3 length: 13 residues. Here the CDR3 reads CASMDREQETQYF. CDR3 nucleotide sequence: TGTGCCAGCATGGACAGAGAACAAGAGACCCAGTACTTC.

This chain uses TRBV27 with TRBJ2-1, with no clear D. In germline, CDR1 is MNHEY, CDR2 SMNVEV (reference sequence). CDR3 length: 15 amino acids. V lost 5 bases and J lost 1, with 12 bases in between. CDR3 nucleotides: TGTGCCAGCAGTCGGCGACTGGATTCCTACAATGAGCAGTTCTTC. As protein: CASSRRLDSYNEQFF.

The V and J genes are TRBV7-2 and TRBJ2-1; D is unresolved. Per germline, CDR1 SGHTA and CDR2 FQGNSA. Trimming took 5 bases from V and 0 from J, leaving 11 bases between them. The CDR3 is 15 amino acids. Here the CDR3 DNA reads TGTGCCAGCAGCCCCCAGTGGAGCTCCTACAATGAGCAGTTCTTC. Amino acid sequence: CASSPQWSSYNEQFF.

This chain uses TRBV7-9 with TRBJ2-1, with TRBD2 matching 7 bases. The CDR3 totals 15 residues. The V gene end was trimmed by 3 bases and the J gene end by 2 bases; junction bases not matched to a gene: 4. Germline values: CDR1 SEHNR, CDR2 FQNEAQ (reference sequence). The CDR3 coding sequence is TGTGCCAGCAGCTTCCCGCTAGCGGCCTACAATGAGCAGTTCTTC. Protein product: CASSFPLAAYNEQFF.

This chain links TRBV5-1 with TRBJ2-7; 9 nucleotides line up with TRBD2. The CDR3 is 13 amino acids. V lost 4 bases to trimming and J lost 6 bases; unmatched junction nucleotides: 5. In germline, CDR1 is SGHRS, CDR2 YFSETQ. CDR3: CASSPSGNLEQYF. The CDR3 DNA follows: TGCGCCAGCAGCCCTAGCGGGAATCTCGAGCAGTACTTC.

As regards this clone: Other DNA sequences within the sample encode an identical CDR3. The chain couples TRBV12-5 to TRBJ2-7; 8 positions agree with TRBD1. Per germline, CDR1 LGHNT and CDR2 FRNRAP. The J segment lost 0 bases and the V segment lost 1 base, leaving 2 bases of the junction unmatched. The CDR3 runs to 15 residues. This CDR3 is CASGLGQGASYEQYF. The CDR3, as DNA: TGTGCTAGTGGTTTGGGTCAGGGGGCCTCCTACGAGCAGTACTTC.

The J gene is TRBJ1-1, the V gene TRBV7-2; 7 bases align to TRBD1. CDR3 length: 16 residues. Germline CDR1 is SGHTA and CDR2 is FQGNSA. With V trimmed by 4 bases and J by 5 bases, 13 bases remained unmatched. In nucleotides, the CDR3 is TGTGCCAGCAGCTCCGGGACAGTCCTTGCATGGACTGAAGCTTTCTTT. Amino acid sequence: CASSSGTVLAWTEAFF.

The chain links TRBV7-2 to TRBJ1-2; TRBD1 matches 7 bases. The V gene's germline CDR1 is SGHTA and CDR2 FQGNSA. The CDR3 has 15 amino acids. J gave up 4 bases and V 5 bases, and 10 bases lay outside the gene matches. CDR3 nucleotide sequence: TGTGCCAGCAGCCGACGAGGATCAGGGGGCTATGGCTACACCTTC. Residues: CASSRRGSGGYGYTF.

The CDR3 protein is CASSPGQGAETQYF. CDR3 nucleotide sequence: TGTGCCAGTAGCCCGGGACAGGGGGCGGAGACCCAGTACTTC. The chain links TRBV19 to TRBJ2-5; 12 bases are shared with TRBD1. Germline loops: CDR1 LNHDA, CDR2 SQIVND (reference sequence). V shed 6 bases, J shed 5 bases, and the junction held 4 bases outside the gene matches. This CDR3 has 14 residues. The full variable domain, in which reference TRBV19 and TRBJ2-5 provide the parts outside the CDR3, is DGGITQSPKYLFRKEGQNVTLSCEQNLNHDAMYWYRQDPGQGLRLIYYSQIVNDFQKGDIAEGYSVSREKKESFPLTVTSAQKNPTAFYLCASSPGQGAETQYFGPGTRLLVL.

J is TRBJ2-2 and V is TRBV30; TRBD2 matches 7 bases. V shed 2 bases and J 8 bases; nucleotides not matched to a gene: 14. Germline V gene sequence: CDR1 GTSNPN, CDR2 SVGIG (reference sequence). This CDR3 contains 16 residues. The CDR3 spells CAWSSLLGGRSGELFF. CDR3 DNA sequence: TGTGCCTGGAGTTCCCTCTTGGGCGGGAGATCGGGGGAGCTGTTTTTT.